This is a list of T cell receptor beta chains from one sample in a study of sequential checkpoint blockade in melanoma. The table came from immunoSEQ multiplex PCR; TCRdb's copy has only in-frame clones and leaves some out. The sample contains 2,500 to 3,000 clones, approximately 19% of which appear only once. This sample comprised tumor tissue (inferred from file names), obtained from a patient given nivolumab and ipilimumab in sequence. The receptors were gathered from a human donor with melanoma. Each CDR3 is given with its conserved first and last residue.

cdr3_aa,v_call
CASSEEGLSPLHF,TRBV25-1
CSAPTSGGNYNEQFF,TRBV29-1
CASSHGLTNTGELFF,TRBV11-3
CASSYSPGGGTDTQYF,TRBV6-8
CAIKSGTSSYNEQFF,TRBV12-2
CATSRAGQNYEQYF,TRBV15
CASSHLDRINEKLFF,TRBV6-8
CASSSQTGLNQETQYF,TRBV11-3
CATSRGAGRTDTQYF,TRBV15
CASSWGQAASGANVLTF,TRBV25-1